These T cell receptor beta chains were read from a single sample in a study of siplizumab effects on memory and regulatory T cells. Sequencing was performed with immunoSEQ multiplex PCR; in TCRdb, only in-frame clones are kept and a portion is missing. The sample holds roughly 62,000 clones, about 92% seen once. Sequences were obtained from CD8+ T cells sorted from blood. The source is a human donor in good health. The CDR3 runs from the conserved cysteine through the conserved F or W. Fields, in order: V gene, J gene, D gene, clone size, CDR3 DNA, CDR3 protein. A D gene is named only where the DNA matches it firmly. Where a row states a size, it is once, few, many or the class of an expanded clone; other rows omit it.

>TRBV14|TRBJ1-4|TRBD1|NA
TGTGCCAGCAGCCAAGCCGACAGGGGTGCTGAAAAACTGTTTTTT
CASSQADRGAEKLFF
>TRBV5-8|TRBJ2-3|TRBD1|NA
TGTGCCAGCAGCTTGGATGGGACAGGCACAGATACGCAGTATTTT
CASSLDGTGTDTQYF
>TRBV13|TRBJ1-4|NA|NA
TGTGCCAGCAGCTTAAAGCAGCGTAATGAAAAACTGTTTTTT
CASSLKQRNEKLFF
>TRBV6-4|TRBJ2-4|NA|NA
TGTGCCAGCAGCCCTTCCCACTTCGAAAACATTCAGTACTTC
CASSPSHFENIQYF
>TRBV28|TRBJ1-5|TRBD1|NA
TGTGCCAGCAGTAGACAGGGACTCAGCAATCAGCCCCAGCATTTT
CASSRQGLSNQPQHF
>TRBV27|TRBJ2-1|NA|NA
TGTGCCAGCCGTCGGGGGGCGGATGAGCAGTTCTTC
CASRRGADEQFF
>TRBV6-7|TRBJ2-2|NA|NA
TGTGCCAGCAGCCCTTTGCTTTGCGGACAAAACACCGGGGAGCTGTTTTTT
CASSPLLCGQNTGELFF
>TRBV2|TRBJ2-7|TRBD2|NA
TGTGCCAGCGGGCCAGCGGGAGTCCCCGCCTACGAGCAGTACTTC
CASGPAGVPAYEQYF
>TRBV13|TRBJ1-1|NA|NA
TGTGCCAGCAGCTTAGTCGGCAGGGGGAACACTGAAGCTTTCTTT
CASSLVGRGNTEAFF
>TRBV5-1|TRBJ2-4|NA|NA
TGCGCCAGCAGTTCCGACTTACCCCGGGTGGACATTCAGTACTTC
CASSSDLPRVDIQYF
>TRBV7-9|TRBJ2-2|NA|NA
TGTGCCAGCATGGAGACCGGGGAGCTGTTTTTT
CASMETGELFF
>TRBV9|TRBJ2-3|TRBD2|NA
TGTGCCAGCAGCGACGTAGCGGGAGGGCCGGATACGCAGTATTTT
CASSDVAGGPDTQYF
>TRBV4-3|TRBJ2-5|TRBD2|NA
TGCGCCAGCAGCCATGTGACTAGCGGCCAAGAGACCCAGTACTTC
CASSHVTSGQETQYF
>TRBV6-5|TRBJ2-3|TRBD2|NA
TGTGCCAGCCTAGCGGTTGATACGCAGTATTTT
CASLAVDTQYF
>TRBV7-6|TRBJ2-2|NA|NA
TGTGCCAGCAGCTTAGCGCCGACTAACACCGGGGAGCTGTTTTTT
CASSLAPTNTGELFF
>TRBV27|TRBJ2-5|NA|NA
TGTGCCAGCAGCCCAGCACGGGGGTCCCGGGCGACCCAGTACTTC
CASSPARGSRATQYF
>TRBV20-1|TRBJ2-1|NA|NA
TGCAGTGCTACCATAGGGACTGAGCAGTTCTTC
CSATIGTEQFF
>TRBV9|TRBJ2-7|TRBD2|NA
TGTGCCAGCAGCGTAGGTAGCGGGAGCTACGAGCAGTACTTC
CASSVGSGSYEQYF
>TRBV7-6|TRBJ2-3|NA|NA
TGTGCCAGCGTGGATCGGGCGAGCGGTACGCAGTATTTT
CASVDRASGTQYF
>TRBV6-5|TRBJ2-7|NA|NA
TGTGCCAGCAGTTACGGAGGGCTCGGCGAGCAGTACTTC
CASSYGGLGEQYF
>TRBV10-3|TRBJ1-3|NA|NA
TGTGCCATCAGTGGGCCCCCAGGCGGAGGCTCTGGAAACACCATATATTTT
CAISGPPGGGSGNTIYF
>TRBV19|TRBJ2-7|NA|NA
TGTGCCAGTAGTATGCGGGGGCCCTACGAGCAGTACTTC
CASSMRGPYEQYF
>TRBV4-1|TRBJ1-1|NA|NA
TGCGCCAGCAGCCATTCTCAGACCGATAACATTGAAGCTTTCTTT
CASSHSQTDNIEAFF
>TRBV4-2|TRBJ2-1|TRBD2|NA
TGTGCCAGCAGCCGAAGGACTAGCGGGAGTGGGACCTACAATGAGCAGTTCTTC
CASSRRTSGSGTYNEQFF
>TRBV6-1|TRBJ2-2|NA|NA
TGTGCCAGCAGTGAAGCGTTTACCTCGGCCGGGGAGCTGTTTTTT
CASSEAFTSAGELFF
>TRBV5-1|TRBJ2-5|NA|NA
TGCGCCAGCAGCCGTAGGAACGAGGGGGAGACCCAGTACTTC
CASSRRNEGETQYF
>TRBV29-1|TRBJ2-1|TRBD1|NA
TGCAGCGTCGGACAGGGGGCCCTAAAATACAATGAGCAGTTCTTC
CSVGQGALKYNEQFF
>TRBV30|TRBJ1-2|NA|NA
TGTGCCTCGTATGGCTACACCTTC
CASYGYTF
>TRBV29-1|TRBJ2-6|NA|NA
TGCAGCGTTGTGGGCGCCTCCTCTGGGGCCAACGTCCTGACTTTC
CSVVGASSGANVLTF
>TRBV5-1|TRBJ2-7|TRBD2|NA
TGCGCCAGCAGCTGGGGAGCGGGAGGGCCTCTTGGCGACGAGCAGTACTTC
CASSWGAGGPLGDEQYF
>TRBV14|TRBJ2-7|NA|few
TGTGCCAGCAGCCCGGGGAGAGACATCAGATCCTACGAGCAGTACTTC
CASSPGRDIRSYEQYF
>TRBV28|TRBJ1-2|NA|NA
TGTGCCAGCAGTACCGGGACCCCTCGGGACTATGGCTACACCTTC
CASSTGTPRDYGYTF
>TRBV18|TRBJ1-1|NA|NA
TGTGCCAGCTCCCCCGGCACTGAAGCTTTCTTT
CASSPGTEAFF
>TRBV19|TRBJ2-7|TRBD1|NA
TGTGCCACCGCGGACAGGGGCTACGAGCAGTACTTC
CATADRGYEQYF
>TRBV19|TRBJ2-7|NA|once
TGTGCCAGTAGGGCTAGCCACTCCTACGAGCAGTACTTC
CASRASHSYEQYF
>TRBV5-1|TRBJ2-7|NA|NA
TGCGCCAGCAGGGGGCCGGGAAAGAACTACGAGCAGTACTTC
CASRGPGKNYEQYF
>TRBV15|TRBJ2-1|NA|NA
TGTGCCACCAGCAGTGACCCGGATGGAGGGGGGTGGAATGAGCAGTTCTTC
CATSSDPDGGGWNEQFF
>TRBV18|TRBJ1-4|NA|many
TGTGCCAGCTCCCTCGGGGGTAATGAAAAACTGTTTTTT
CASSLGGNEKLFF
>TRBV2|TRBJ2-3|TRBD1|NA
TGTGCCAGCAGTGCAGCGCGGGCAGGGGGCTCAGATACGCAGTATTTT
CASSAARAGGSDTQYF
>TRBV28|TRBJ2-2|TRBD2|NA
TGTGCCAGCAGTCCTATCCCCGGGACTAGCGGCACCGGGGAGCTGTTTTTT
CASSPIPGTSGTGELFF
>TRBV5-1|TRBJ2-2|TRBD2|NA
TGCGCCAGCAGCTTGGAGCCGGGACTACTCACCGGGGAGCTGTTTTTT
CASSLEPGLLTGELFF
>TRBV5-4|TRBJ2-1|NA|NA
TGTGCCAGCAGCTTGGTCGGCAAACCTACGGATGAGCAGTTCTTC
CASSLVGKPTDEQFF
>TRBV27|TRBJ2-1|TRBD2|NA
TGTGCCAGCATTGAGCGGGAGGGCCTGAATGAGCAGTTCTTC
CASIEREGLNEQFF
>TRBV6-5|TRBJ2-3|TRBD2|NA
TGTGCCAGCAGTTACTCTGCGGGAGGGCCCTCAGATACGCAGTATTTT
CASSYSAGGPSDTQYF
>TRBV30|TRBJ2-7|NA|NA
TGTGCCTGGAGTGTACACCCTAGCTCTTACGAGCAGTACTTC
CAWSVHPSSYEQYF
>TRBV11-3|TRBJ2-1|NA|NA
TGTGCCAGCAGCTTAGTTAGGCTCCAGAATGAGCAGTTCTTC
CASSLVRLQNEQFF
>TRBV4-3|TRBJ2-7|NA|NA
TGCGCCAGCAGCCAAGATCCGGCAGGGTCTCCCTACGAGCAGTACTTC
CASSQDPAGSPYEQYF
>TRBV5-5|TRBJ2-7|NA|NA
TGTGCCAGCAGCCCGACCGGGACACCCTACGAGCAGTACTTC
CASSPTGTPYEQYF
>TRBV27|TRBJ1-1|NA|NA
TGTGCCAGCAAAGGGGAAGGGTACACTGAAGCTTTCTTT
CASKGEGYTEAFF
>TRBV18|TRBJ1-1|NA|few
TGTGCCAGCTCACCGAGTTGGGGAGACACTGAAGCTTTCTTT
CASSPSWGDTEAFF
>TRBV4-1|TRBJ1-4|NA|NA
TGCGCCAGCAGCCAAGACTCTGGGGAGGCCGGTGAAAAACTGTTTTTT
CASSQDSGEAGEKLFF
>TRBV11-2|TRBJ2-5|NA|NA
TGTGCCAGCAGCTTATTCGGGGACATCGCGTACCAAGAGACCCAGTACTTC
CASSLFGDIAYQETQYF
>TRBV27|TRBJ2-1|NA|once
TGTGCCAGCAGTTTTGACAGTGCCAATGAGCAGTTCTTC
CASSFDSANEQFF